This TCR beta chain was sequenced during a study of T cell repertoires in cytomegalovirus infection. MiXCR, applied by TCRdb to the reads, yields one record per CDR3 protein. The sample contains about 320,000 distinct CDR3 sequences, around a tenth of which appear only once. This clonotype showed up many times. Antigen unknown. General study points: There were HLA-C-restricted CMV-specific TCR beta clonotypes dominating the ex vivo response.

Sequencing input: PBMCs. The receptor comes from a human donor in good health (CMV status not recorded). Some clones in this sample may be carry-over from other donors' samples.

CDR3 protein: CAAEGDTDNYGYTF. The DNA of the CDR3 is TGTGCCGCTGAGGGGGACACCGATAACTATGGCTACACCTTC. The chain carries TRBV7-9 and TRBJ1-2; D is possibly TRBD1 (6 bases). The CDR3 loop spans 14 amino acids. Trimming took off 11 bases at V and 1 base at J, with 17 bases between the two ends. Germline V CDR1 and CDR2: SEHNR, FQNEAQ (reference sequence). The entire variable domain, with the rest obtained from reference TRBV7-9 and TRBJ1-2, is as follows: DTGVSQNPRHKITKRGQNVTFRCDPISEHNRLYWYRQTLGQGPEFLTYFQNEAQLEKSRLLSDRFSAERPKGSFSTLEIQRTEQGDSAMYLCAAEGDTDNYGYTFGSGTRLTVV.